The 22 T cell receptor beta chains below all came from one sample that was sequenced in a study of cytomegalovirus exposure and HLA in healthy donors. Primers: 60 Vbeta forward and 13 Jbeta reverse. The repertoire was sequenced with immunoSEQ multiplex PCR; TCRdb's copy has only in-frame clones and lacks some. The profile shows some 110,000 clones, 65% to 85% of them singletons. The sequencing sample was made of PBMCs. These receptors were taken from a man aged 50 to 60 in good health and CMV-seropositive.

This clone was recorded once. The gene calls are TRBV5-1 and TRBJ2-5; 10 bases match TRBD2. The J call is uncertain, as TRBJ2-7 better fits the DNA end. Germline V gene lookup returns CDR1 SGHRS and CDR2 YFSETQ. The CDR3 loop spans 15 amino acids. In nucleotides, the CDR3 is TGCGCCAGCAGACAGGGACTAGCGTCTTCCTACGAGCAGTACTTC. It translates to CASRQGLASSYEQYF.

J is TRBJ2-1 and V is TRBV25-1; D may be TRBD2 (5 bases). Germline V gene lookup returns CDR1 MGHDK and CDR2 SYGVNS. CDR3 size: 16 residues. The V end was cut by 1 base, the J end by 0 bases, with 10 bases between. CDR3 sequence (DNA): TGTGCCAGCAGTGAATCCAGACTAAGCTCCTACAATGAGCAGTTCTTC. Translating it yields CASSESRLSSYNEQFF.

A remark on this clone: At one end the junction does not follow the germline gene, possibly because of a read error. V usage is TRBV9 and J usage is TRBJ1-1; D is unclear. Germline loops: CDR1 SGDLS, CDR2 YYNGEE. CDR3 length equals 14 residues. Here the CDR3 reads CASSTTTRNAEAFF. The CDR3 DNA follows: TGTGCCAGCAGCACGACTACACGGAACGCTGAAGCTTTCTTT.

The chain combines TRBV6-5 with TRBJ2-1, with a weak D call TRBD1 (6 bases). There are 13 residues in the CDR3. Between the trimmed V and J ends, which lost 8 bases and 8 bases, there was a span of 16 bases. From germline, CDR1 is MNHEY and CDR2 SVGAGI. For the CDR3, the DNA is TGTGCCAGCGGACAGTACATCTTCCATGAGCAGTTCTTC. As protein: CASGQYIFHEQFF.

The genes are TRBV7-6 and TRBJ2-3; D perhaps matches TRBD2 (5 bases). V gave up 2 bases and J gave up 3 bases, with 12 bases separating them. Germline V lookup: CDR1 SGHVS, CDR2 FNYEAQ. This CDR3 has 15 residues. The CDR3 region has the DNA TGTGCCAGCAGCTTATTGGATAGGGAGACAGATACGCAGTATTTT. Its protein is CASSLLDRETDTQYF.

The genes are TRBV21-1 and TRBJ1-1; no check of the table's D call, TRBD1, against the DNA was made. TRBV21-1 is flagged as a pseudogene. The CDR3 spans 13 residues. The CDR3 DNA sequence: TGTGCCAGCAGCAAAAAGGGGTCCACTGAAGCTTTCTTT. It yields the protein CASSKKGSTEAFF.

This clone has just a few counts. CDR3 bases: TGTGCCAGCAGCTTATCCCGTACATACATCTACAATGAGCAGTTCTTC. Encoded protein: CASSLSRTYIYNEQFF. J is TRBJ2-1 and V is TRBV7-9; D is uncertain. Trimming took off 2 bases at V and 3 bases at J, with 14 bases between the two ends. This CDR3 is 16 amino acids long. The germline V gene has CDR1 SEHNR and CDR2 FQNEAQ (reference sequence).

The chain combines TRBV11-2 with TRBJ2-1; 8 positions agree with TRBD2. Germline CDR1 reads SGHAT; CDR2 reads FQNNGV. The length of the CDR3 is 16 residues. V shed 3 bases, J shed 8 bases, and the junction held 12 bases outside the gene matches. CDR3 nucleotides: TGTGCCAGCAGCTTCCCCCTTCGGGAGGGCCATGATGAGCAGTTCTTC. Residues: CASSFPLREGHDEQFF.

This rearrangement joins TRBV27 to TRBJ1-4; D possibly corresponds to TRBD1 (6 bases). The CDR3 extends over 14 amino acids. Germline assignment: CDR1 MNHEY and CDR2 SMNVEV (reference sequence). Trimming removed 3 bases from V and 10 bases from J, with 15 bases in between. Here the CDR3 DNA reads TGTGCCAGCAGTTTTCTGGACAGTCCAAGAAAACTGTTTTTT. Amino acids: CASSFLDSPRKLFF.

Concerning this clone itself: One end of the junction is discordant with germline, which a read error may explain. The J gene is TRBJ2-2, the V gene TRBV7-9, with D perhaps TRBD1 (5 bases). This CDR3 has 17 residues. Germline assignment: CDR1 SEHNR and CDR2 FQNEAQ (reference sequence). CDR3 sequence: CSSSPSVLGVTTGELFF. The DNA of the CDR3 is TGTTCCAGCAGCCCTTCTGTTCTAGGGGTAACCACCGGGGAGCTGTTTTTT.

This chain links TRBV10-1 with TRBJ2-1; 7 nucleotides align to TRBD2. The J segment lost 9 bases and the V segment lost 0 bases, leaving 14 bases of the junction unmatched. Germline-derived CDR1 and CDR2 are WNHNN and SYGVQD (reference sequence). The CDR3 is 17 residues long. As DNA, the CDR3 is TGCGCCAGCAGTGAGTCCGGGGGTGGGCTGGGGAGGGGTGAGCAGTTCTTC. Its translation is CASSESGGGLGRGEQFF.

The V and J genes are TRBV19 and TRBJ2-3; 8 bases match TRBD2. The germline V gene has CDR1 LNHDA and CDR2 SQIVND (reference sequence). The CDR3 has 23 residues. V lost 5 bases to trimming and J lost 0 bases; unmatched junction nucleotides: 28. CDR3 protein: CASSGRGIGLVGGDYHSTDTQYF. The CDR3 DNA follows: TGTGCCAGTAGTGGGAGGGGAATTGGACTCGTCGGGGGGGATTACCATAGCACAGATACGCAGTATTTT.

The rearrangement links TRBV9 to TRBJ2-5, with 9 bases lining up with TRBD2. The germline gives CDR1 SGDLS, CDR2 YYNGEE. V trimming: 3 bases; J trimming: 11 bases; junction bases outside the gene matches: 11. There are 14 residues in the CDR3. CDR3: CASSEGLAGEEQYF. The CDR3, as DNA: TGTGCCAGCAGCGAAGGGTTAGCGGGGGAAGAGCAGTACTTC.

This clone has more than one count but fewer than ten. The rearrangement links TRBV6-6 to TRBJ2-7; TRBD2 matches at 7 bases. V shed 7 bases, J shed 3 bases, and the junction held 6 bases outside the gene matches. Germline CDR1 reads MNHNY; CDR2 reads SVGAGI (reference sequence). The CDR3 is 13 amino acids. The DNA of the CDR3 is TGTGCCAGCAAATCCGGGACTAACTACGAGCAGTACTTC. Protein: CASKSGTNYEQYF.

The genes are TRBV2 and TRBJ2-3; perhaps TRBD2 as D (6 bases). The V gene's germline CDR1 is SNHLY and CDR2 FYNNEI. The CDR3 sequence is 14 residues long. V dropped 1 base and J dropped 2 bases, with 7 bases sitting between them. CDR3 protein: CASSEGGVTDTQYF. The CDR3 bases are TGTGCCAGCAGTGAAGGCGGGGTCACAGATACGCAGTATTTT.

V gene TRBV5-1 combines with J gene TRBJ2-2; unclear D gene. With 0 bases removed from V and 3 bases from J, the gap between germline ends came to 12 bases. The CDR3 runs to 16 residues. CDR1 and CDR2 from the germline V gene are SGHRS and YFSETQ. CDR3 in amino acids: CASSLVFLRDTGELFF. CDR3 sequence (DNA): TGCGCCAGCAGCTTGGTTTTTCTCCGGGACACCGGGGAGCTGTTTTTT.

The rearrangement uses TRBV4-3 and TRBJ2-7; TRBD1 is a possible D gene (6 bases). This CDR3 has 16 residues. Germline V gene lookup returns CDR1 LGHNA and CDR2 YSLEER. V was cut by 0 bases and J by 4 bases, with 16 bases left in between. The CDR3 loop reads CASSQEMRQAAYEQYF. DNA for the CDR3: TGCGCCAGCAGCCAAGAAATGAGACAGGCCGCGTACGAGCAGTACTTC.

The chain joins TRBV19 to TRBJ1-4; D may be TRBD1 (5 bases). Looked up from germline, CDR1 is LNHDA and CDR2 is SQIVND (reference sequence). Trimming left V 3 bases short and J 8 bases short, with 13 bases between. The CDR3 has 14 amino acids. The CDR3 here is CASSIRGIGEKLFF. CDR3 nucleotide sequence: TGTGCCAGTAGTATCCGGGGGATAGGGGAAAAACTGTTTTTT.

CDR3 nucleotides: TGTGCCAGCAGCCAGAGCCCTAGCGACATTCAGTACTTC. It codes for CASSQSPSDIQYF. The chain couples TRBV14 to TRBJ2-4, with D perhaps matching TRBD2 (6 bases). The length of the CDR3 is 13 residues. Trimming shortened V by 3 bases and J by 8 bases, and 11 bases separated the two germline ends. Germline V gives CDR1 SGHDN, CDR2 FVKESK.

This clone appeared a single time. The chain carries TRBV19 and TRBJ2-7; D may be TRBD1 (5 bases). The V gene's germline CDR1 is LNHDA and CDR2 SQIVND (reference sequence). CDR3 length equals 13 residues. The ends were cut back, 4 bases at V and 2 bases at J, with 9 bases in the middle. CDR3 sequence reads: CASSRQYAYEQYF. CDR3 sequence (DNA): TGTGCCAGTAGTAGACAGTATGCCTACGAGCAGTACTTC. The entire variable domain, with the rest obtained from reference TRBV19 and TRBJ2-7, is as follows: DGGITQSPKYLFRKEGQNVTLSCEQNLNHDAMYWYRQDPGQGLRLIYYSQIVNDFQKGDIAEGYSVSREKKESFPLTVTSAQKNPTAFYLCASSRQYAYEQYFGPGTRLTVT.

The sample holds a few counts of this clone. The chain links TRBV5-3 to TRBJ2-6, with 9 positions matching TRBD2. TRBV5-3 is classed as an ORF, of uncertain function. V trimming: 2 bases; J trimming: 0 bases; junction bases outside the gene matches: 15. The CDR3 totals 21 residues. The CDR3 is CARSLGYSGSWFNSGANVLTF. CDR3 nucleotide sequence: TGTGCCAGAAGCTTAGGCTATAGCGGGAGCTGGTTTAACTCTGGGGCCAACGTCCTGACTTTC.

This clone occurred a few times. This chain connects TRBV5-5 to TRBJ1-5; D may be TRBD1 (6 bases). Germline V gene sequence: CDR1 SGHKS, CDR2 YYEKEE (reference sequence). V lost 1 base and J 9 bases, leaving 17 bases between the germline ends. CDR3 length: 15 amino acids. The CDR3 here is CASSLTGTYSRPQHF. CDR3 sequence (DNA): TGTGCCAGCAGCTTGACAGGGACGTATAGTAGGCCCCAGCATTTT.